The 27 T cell receptor beta chains below were found in one sample sequenced in a study of blood T cell repertoires in COVID-19. Profiling relied on immunoSEQ multiplex PCR, and the TCRdb table lists in-frame clones only, not all of them. The data hold fewer than 300,000 clones, with almost 85% observed a single time. Source material: peripheral blood. These receptor sequences come from a man in his fifties or sixties with active or convalescent COVID-19.

This chain joins TRBV27 and TRBJ1-6; D ambiguous. Trimming left V 4 bases short and J 15 bases short, with 16 bases between. CDR3 length: 13 amino acids. The V gene's germline CDR1 is MNHEY and CDR2 SMNVEV (reference sequence). The CDR3 sequence is CASSSAGHLLLHF. In DNA, the CDR3 is TGTGCCAGCAGTTCAGCAGGTCACCTTCTCCTCCACTTT.

The CDR3 nucleotides read TGTGCCAGCTGGTGGGGGGTTGGAACCGGGGAGCTGTTTTTT. As protein: CASWWGVGTGELFF. The V call is TRBV6-6, the J call TRBJ2-2, with D perhaps matching TRBD2 (6 bases). Germline CDR1 and CDR2: MNHNY and SVGAGI (reference sequence). With 8 bases removed from V and 5 bases from J, the gap between germline ends came to 15 bases. CDR3 length equals 14 residues.

The chain employs TRBV11-2 and TRBJ1-3; D gene uncertain. Germline V lookup: CDR1 SGHAT, CDR2 FQNNGV. Trimming removed 8 bases at V and 0 bases at J, with 14 bases between. The CDR3 runs to 15 residues. In DNA, the CDR3 is TGTGCCAGCGAAGGAGGCAGCCTCTCTGGAAACACCATATATTTT. The encoded protein is CASEGGSLSGNTIYF.

The CDR3 sequence is CASSQAAGVLSGEQYF. CDR3 DNA sequence: TGTGCCAGCAGCCAAGCAGCGGGAGTCTTATCGGGGGAGCAGTACTTC. The chain has TRBV3-1 (or the pseudogene TRBV3-2) and TRBJ2-7; TRBD2 matches 8 bases. J gave up 7 bases and V 1 base, and 12 bases lay outside the gene matches. Germline loops: CDR1 LGHDT, CDR2 YNNKEL (reference sequence). CDR3 length: 16 amino acids.

The rearrangement joins TRBV5-1 to TRBJ2-2; D is unclear. From germline, CDR1 is SGHRS and CDR2 YFSETQ. Deletions cut 0 bases from V and 2 bases from J, with 8 bases between. The CDR3 extends over 15 amino acids. The CDR3 here is CASSLGQLNTGELFF. The CDR3 nucleotides are TGCGCCAGCAGCTTGGGGCAGTTAAACACCGGGGAGCTGTTTTTT.

The rearrangement joins TRBV5-4 to TRBJ2-7; 9 positions match TRBD2. V was pared by 4 bases and J by 1 base, with 6 bases of the junction left unmatched. Germline-derived CDR1 and CDR2 are SGHNT and YYREEE (reference sequence). The CDR3 runs 15 residues. The CDR3 bases are TGTGCCAGCAGCCACCGCGGGAGGGCGTCCTACGAGCAGTACTTC. Its protein is CASSHRGRASYEQYF.

The chain recombines TRBV5-1 with TRBJ2-5; D possibly corresponds to TRBD2 (7 bases). CDR1 is SGHRS and CDR2 is YFSETQ in the germline V gene. The CDR3 length is 14 residues. V shed 4 bases and J shed 5 bases, with 15 bases lying between them. The CDR3 DNA is TGCGCCAGCAGCCCCGGGGGGCAGACGGAGACCCAGTACTTC. This encodes CASSPGGQTETQYF.

V is TRBV7-3 and J is TRBJ2-7, with a weak D call TRBD2 (6 bases). V lost 2 bases, J lost 0 bases, and 11 bases lay in between. Germline V lookup: CDR1 SGHTA, CDR2 FQGTGA. The CDR3 sequence is 15 residues long. DNA of the CDR3: TGTGCCAGCAGCTTACAACCGGGACTCTCCTACGAGCAGTACTTC. Amino acids: CASSLQPGLSYEQYF.

The chain uses TRBV5-8 and TRBJ2-2; TRBD1 might be the D (5 bases). CDR3 length: 14 residues. Germline CDR1 SGHTS, CDR2 YDEGEE. V was pared by 3 bases and J by 3 bases, with 9 bases between. Here the CDR3 reads CASSSQGYTGELFF. The CDR3 DNA follows: TGTGCCAGCAGCTCTCAGGGTTACACCGGGGAGCTGTTTTTT.

This clone was counted a single time. V is TRBV27 and J is TRBJ1-4; a weak D match, TRBD1 (5 bases). V dropped 4 bases and J dropped 8 bases, with 17 bases sitting between them. The CDR3 extends over 15 amino acids. Germline-derived CDR1 and CDR2 are MNHEY and SMNVEV (reference sequence). The CDR3 coding sequence is TGTGCCAGCAGTTCAAGGAGGGGTCGAGGGGAAAAACTGTTTTTT. Translated, it gives CASSSRRGRGEKLFF. The full variable domain, its missing parts supplied by reference TRBV27 and TRBJ1-4, is EAQVTQNPRYLITVTGKKLTVTCSQNMNHEYMSWYRQDPGLGLRQIYYSMNVEVTDKGDVPEGYKVSRKEKRNFPLILESPSPNQTSLYFCASSSRRGRGEKLFFGSGTQLSVL.

This chain connects TRBV28 to TRBJ2-5; TRBD1 matches at 8 bases. The CDR3 has 14 amino acids. With V trimmed by 6 bases and J by 5 bases, 8 bases remained unmatched. Germline CDR1 reads MDHEN; CDR2 reads SYDVKM. The CDR3 coding sequence is TGTGCCAGCAGCTGGGACAGGAGGGTGGAGACCCAGTACTTC. It is translated as CASSWDRRVETQYF.

The rearrangement joins TRBV5-6 to TRBJ2-7; D is possibly TRBD2 (5 bases). CDR1 and CDR2 (germline): SGHDT, YYEEEE. Trimming removed 0 bases from V and 6 bases from J, with 10 bases in between. The CDR3 is made up of 13 amino acids. The CDR3 here is CASSLVGKAEQYF. DNA for the CDR3: TGTGCCAGCAGCTTGGTCGGGAAGGCCGAGCAGTACTTC. Full variable domain (missing parts from reference TRBV5-6 and TRBJ2-7): DAGVTQSPTHLIKTRGQQVTLRCSPKSGHDTVSWYQQALGQGPQFIFQYYEEEERQRGNFPDRFSGHQFPNYSSELNVNALLLGDSALYLCASSLVGKAEQYFGPGTRLTVT.

The CDR3 loop is CASSWGQEAFF. In DNA, the CDR3 is TGTGCCAGCAGTTGGGGACAGGAAGCTTTCTTT. The chain has TRBV6-1 and TRBJ1-1, with 7 bases aligning to TRBD1. Unmatched junction bases numbered 2, after V lost 5 bases and J lost 8 bases. The CDR3 sequence is 11 residues long. Germline CDR1 MNHNS, CDR2 SASEGT.

The rearrangement uses TRBV15 and TRBJ2-7; TRBD1 agrees at 7 bases. Germline CDR1 LNHNV, CDR2 YYDKDF (reference sequence). The CDR3 sequence is 13 residues long. Trimming took 2 bases from V and 6 from J; bases not matched to a gene: 4. CDR3: CATSRTRQGEQYF. The CDR3 DNA follows: TGTGCCACCAGCAGAACGAGACAGGGCGAGCAGTACTTC.

This clone has a single count. This chain joins TRBV6-6 and TRBJ1-2; 7 bases match TRBD1. CDR1 MNHNY and CDR2 SVGAGI come from the germline V gene (reference sequence). This CDR3 is built from 14 residues. V gave up 7 bases and J gave up 8 bases; unmatched junction bases: 13. CDR3 in DNA: TGTGCCAGCACCAAGCAAGGGGGCGCGGGAGGCTACACCTTC. Translation gives CASTKQGGAGGYTF.

V and J are TRBV20-1 and TRBJ2-1; 10 positions agree with TRBD1. The ends lost 3 bases at V and 4 bases at J; junction bases unmatched: 3. The CDR3 has 14 residues. Germline V CDR1 and CDR2: DFQATT, SNEGSKA (reference sequence). CDR3 DNA: TGCAGTGCTAGTGGGACAGGGGCTTACAATGAGCAGTTCTTC. Its protein product is CSASGTGAYNEQFF.

This clone appeared a single time. This chain joins TRBV4-3 and TRBJ1-6, with D uncertain. The CDR3 contains 15 residues. The V end lost 0 bases, the J end lost 13 bases, and 16 bases lay between the germline ends. Per the germline V gene, CDR1 is LGHNA and CDR2 is YSLEER. CDR3 bases: TGCGCCAGCAGCCAAGAGGGAGCGGCCGGGAATCCCCTCCACTTT. Protein: CASSQEGAAGNPLHF.

This chain joins TRBV7-8 and TRBJ2-7, with TRBD2 matching over 8 bases. Germline CDR1 SGHVS, CDR2 FQNEAQ. Unmatched junction bases numbered 5, after V lost 0 bases and J lost 1 base. CDR3 length: 16 residues. This chain's CDR3 is CASSLAVVAGSYEQYF. Here the CDR3 DNA reads TGTGCCAGCAGCTTAGCAGTTGTAGCGGGGTCCTACGAGCAGTACTTC.

J is TRBJ2-3 and V is TRBV5-4; tentatively, D is TRBD2 (5 bases). The CDR3 contains 16 residues. V was trimmed by 3 bases and J by 4 bases, leaving 18 bases between them. In germline, CDR1 is SGHNT, CDR2 YYREEE (reference sequence). DNA for the CDR3: TGTGCCAGCAGCTACACTCATTGGACTGAGCCAGATACGCAGTATTTT. Protein: CASSYTHWTEPDTQYF.

The chain links TRBV20-1 to TRBJ1-2, with no clear D. The V and J ends lost 5 bases and 6 bases respectively, with 10 bases between them. Germline V CDR1 and CDR2: DFQATT, SNEGSKA (reference sequence). The length of the CDR3 is 11 residues. CDR3 coding DNA: TGCAGTGCTTTCAGCGGGAATGGCTACACCTTC. Residues: CSAFSGNGYTF.

This clone was detected only a few times. The chain combines TRBV7-2 with TRBJ1-1; no clear D. V was pared by 1 base and J by 2 bases, with 8 bases between. The CDR3 is made up of 14 amino acids. CDR1 is SGHTA and CDR2 is FQGNSA in the germline V gene. This CDR3 is CASSLGTDNTEAFF. In nucleotides, the CDR3 is TGTGCCAGCAGCTTAGGAACAGACAACACTGAAGCTTTCTTT.

This clone was observed a few times. The chain couples TRBV20-1 to TRBJ2-7; D is uncertain. Germline CDR1 and CDR2: DFQATT and SNEGSKA (reference sequence). With 2 bases removed from V and 7 bases from J, the gap between germline ends came to 9 bases. This CDR3 has 11 residues. Written as DNA, the CDR3 is TGCAGTGCTAGATACTCCGGGGAGCAGTACTTC. Translation gives CSARYSGEQYF.

The chain couples TRBV3-1 (or the pseudogene TRBV3-2) to TRBJ2-5, with a possible D match to TRBD2 (6 bases). This CDR3 has 16 amino acids. Trimming cost V 5 bases and J 2 bases, with 18 bases left between them. Germline V CDR1 and CDR2: LGHDT, YNNKEL (reference sequence). As DNA, the CDR3 is TGTGCCAGCAGCTTACGGAGGGCTAGCGCTCAAGAGACCCAGTACTTC. Protein product: CASSLRRASAQETQYF.

V and J are TRBV2 and TRBJ2-3; 8 bases match TRBD1. CDR3 length: 16 residues. The ends lost 4 bases at V and 3 bases at J; junction bases unmatched: 9. CDR1 and CDR2 from the germline V gene are SNHLY and FYNNEI. CDR3 residues: CASSGRTGSATDTQYF. The CDR3 coding sequence is TGTGCCAGCAGTGGCCGGACAGGGTCGGCAACAGATACGCAGTATTTT. The complete variable domain, with remaining parts taken from reference TRBV2 and TRBJ2-3, reads EPEVTQTPSHQVTQMGQEVILRCVPISNHLYFYWYRQILGQKVEFLVSFYNNEISEKSEIFDDQFSVERPDGSNFTLKIRSTKLEDSAMYFCASSGRTGSATDTQYFGPGTRLTVL.

The rearrangement uses TRBV7-6 and TRBJ2-2; tentatively, D is TRBD1 (5 bases). Germline lookup yields CDR1 SGHVS and CDR2 FNYEAQ. Trimming shortened V by 1 base and J by 2 bases, and 11 bases separated the two germline ends. CDR3 length: 16 amino acids. The CDR3 is CASSLGGGVNTGELFF. Here the CDR3 DNA reads TGTGCCAGCAGCTTAGGGGGCGGAGTTAACACCGGGGAGCTGTTTTTT.

The table lists this clone with a count of one. V is TRBV11-3 and J is TRBJ1-5; D is ambiguous. Germline V CDR1 and CDR2: SGHNT, YENEEA. There are 16 residues in the CDR3. Trimming took 5 bases from V and 9 from J, leaving 23 bases between them. CDR3 in amino acids: CASSPPGALFLWPQHF. The CDR3, as DNA: TGTGCCAGCAGCCCACCCGGAGCCCTTTTTCTTTGGCCCCAGCATTTT.

Only a few counts were recorded for this clone. This rearrangement joins TRBV9 to TRBJ1-1; 7 bases are shared with TRBD1. The CDR3 covers 17 residues. Per the germline V gene, CDR1 is SGDLS and CDR2 is YYNGEE. V was clipped by 0 bases and J by 0 bases; unmatched bases: 8. Here the CDR3 reads CASSVGRGRGVNTEAFF. The CDR3 coding sequence is TGTGCCAGCAGCGTAGGACGGGGCAGGGGGGTGAACACTGAAGCTTTCTTT.